Here is one T cell receptor beta chain with its context. Its antigen is still unknown. Produced via immunoSEQ multiplex PCR; TCRdb's table is partial and in-frame only. The sample holds around 100,000 clones, less than 95% seen once. The data originate from a study of T cell responses to AZD1222 COVID-19 vaccine. Germline-derived CDR1 and CDR2 are MNHEY and SVGAGI. CDR3 size: 13 residues. Trimming took off 4 bases at V and 3 bases at J, with 10 bases between the two ends. Whole-study findings and limits: Across the whole spike, CD4 TCRs peaked at regions 160-218 and 743-854. Recipients of AZD1222 seropositive at baseline numbered only five or six.

This receptor was taken from an adult in good health. V gene TRBV6-5 combines with J gene TRBJ2-7; tentative D call: TRBD1 (5 bases). Sequencing used peripheral blood, obtained on day 0 of AZD1222 vaccination. CDR3 residues: CASSWGKDYEQYF. CDR3 in DNA: TGTGCCAGCAGTTGGGGCAAGGACTACGAGCAGTACTTC.